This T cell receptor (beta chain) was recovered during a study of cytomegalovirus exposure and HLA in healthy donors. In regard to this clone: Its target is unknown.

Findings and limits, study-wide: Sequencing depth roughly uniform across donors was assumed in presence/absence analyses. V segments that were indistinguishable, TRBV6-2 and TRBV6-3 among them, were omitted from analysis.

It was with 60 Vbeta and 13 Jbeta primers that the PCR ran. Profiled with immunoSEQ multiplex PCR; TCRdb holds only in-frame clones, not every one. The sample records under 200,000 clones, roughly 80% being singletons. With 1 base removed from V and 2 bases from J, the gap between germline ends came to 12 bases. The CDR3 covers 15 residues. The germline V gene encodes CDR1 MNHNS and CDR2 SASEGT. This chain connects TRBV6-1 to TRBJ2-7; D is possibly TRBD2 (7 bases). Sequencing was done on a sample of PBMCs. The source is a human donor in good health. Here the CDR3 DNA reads TGTGCCAGCAGTGAAGGGGAGGGGGTTACCTACGAGCAGTACTTC. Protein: CASSEGEGVTYEQYF.